The rows below give T cell receptor beta chains drawn from one sample of a study of blood T cell repertoires in COVID-19. Sequencing was performed with immunoSEQ multiplex PCR; in TCRdb, only in-frame clones are kept and a portion is missing. Found here are more than 150,000 clones, more than 75% of them singletons; the top ten hold 0.7% to 0.9%. Source material: peripheral blood. The receptors originated from a woman under 30 who had recovered from COVID-19. Both conserved end residues are part of each CDR3. The D gene is left open where the match is weak. Rows may omit the clone size; those that give it use once, few, many or a size class.

D | J | size | V | CDR3 | DNA
TRBD2 | TRBJ2-2 | . | TRBV27 | CASSPGGHYTGELFF | TGTGCCAGCAGTCCGGGGGGTCACTACACCGGGGAGCTGTTTTTT
. | TRBJ2-7 | . | TRBV2 | CASSYRVDEQYF | TGTGCCAGCAGTTACAGGGTGGACGAGCAGTACTTC
TRBD2 | TRBJ2-2 | . | TRBV3-1/TRBV3-2 | CASSQDRLAGEAGELFF | TGTGCCAGCAGCCAAGATCGACTAGCGGGCGAAGCCGGGGAGCTGTTTTTT
. | TRBJ1-1 | . | TRBV9 | CASTRDRGTNTEAFF | TGTGCCAGCACCCGTGATAGGGGCACGAACACTGAAGCTTTCTTT
. | TRBJ1-5 | . | TRBV2 | CASSDWDTDSNQPQHF | TGTGCCAGCAGTGATTGGGACACAGATAGCAATCAGCCCCAGCATTTT
. | TRBJ1-2 | . | TRBV7-2 | CASSLRVQTNYGYTF | TGTGCCAGCAGCTTACGCGTACAGACAAACTATGGCTACACCTTC
. | TRBJ1-5 | . | TRBV6-1 | CASSEEGGAGNQPQHF | TGTGCCAGCAGTGAAGAGGGAGGAGCGGGGAATCAGCCCCAGCATTTT
. | TRBJ2-3 | . | TRBV12-5 | CASGLVGSGIGTDTQYF | TGTGCTAGTGGTTTGGTCGGGTCAGGGATAGGCACAGATACGCAGTATTTT
. | TRBJ1-1 | few | TRBV6-5 | CASTRQRNTEAFF | TGTGCCAGCACCCGACAGAGGAACACTGAAGCTTTCTTT
TRBD1 | TRBJ1-2 | . | TRBV7-3 | CASSLPGGDGYTF | TGTGCCAGCAGCTTACCAGGGGGCGATGGCTACACCTTC
. | TRBJ1-5 | once | TRBV5-8 | CASRGGSQPYSNQPQHF | TGTGCCAGCAGGGGAGGGAGTCAGCCTTATAGCAATCAGCCCCAGCATTTT
TRBD1 | TRBJ2-7 | . | TRBV27 | CASSLADRGYYEQYF | TGTGCCAGCAGTTTAGCAGACAGGGGATACTACGAGCAGTACTTC
. | TRBJ2-1 | . | TRBV5-3 | CARRNSYNEQFF | TGTGCCAGAAGAAACAGTTACAATGAGCAGTTCTTC
. | TRBJ2-1 | . | TRBV4-1 | CASSQDEGRFNEQFF | TGCGCCAGCAGCCAAGATGAAGGGAGGTTCAATGAGCAGTTCTTC
. | TRBJ1-1 | . | TRBV7-6 | CASSPTRDTEAFF | TGTGCCAGCAGCCCGACCAGGGACACTGAAGCTTTCTTT
. | TRBJ1-1 | . | TRBV27 | CASTVGGGGTEAFF | TGTGCCAGCACCGTTGGGGGGGGAGGTACTGAAGCTTTCTTT
. | TRBJ1-2 | . | TRBV2 | CASSAAAGGEYGYTF | TGTGCCAGCAGTGCCGCAGCCGGGGGGGAGTATGGCTACACCTTC
. | TRBJ1-1 | . | TRBV27 | CASSPLAQTEAFF | TGTGCCAGCAGTCCCTTGGCCCAAACTGAAGCTTTCTTT
TRBD1 | TRBJ1-5 | . | TRBV7-2 | CASSWTGFGQPQHF | TGTGCCAGCAGCTGGACAGGGTTCGGGCAGCCCCAGCATTTT
TRBD1 | TRBJ1-6 | once | TRBV9 | CASSVGQVYNSPLHF | TGTGCCAGCAGCGTCGGACAGGTATATAATTCACCCCTCCACTTT
. | TRBJ2-1 | . | TRBV19 | CASSMTDIYNEQFF | TGTGCCAGTAGTATGACAGACATTTACAATGAGCAGTTCTTC
. | TRBJ1-2 | . | TRBV20-1 | CSASGWTGTNTF | TGCAGTGCTAGTGGGTGGACGGGGACAAATACCTTC
TRBD1 | TRBJ2-6 | . | TRBV27 | CASSRDRGSGANVLTF | TGTGCCAGCAGCCGGGACAGGGGCTCTGGGGCCAACGTCCTGACTTTC
. | TRBJ2-5 | . | TRBV24-1 | CATSETADQETQYF | TGTGCCACCAGTGAAACGGCGGACCAAGAGACCCAGTACTTC
. | TRBJ2-7 | . | TRBV29-1 | CSVEDIPSYEQYF | TGCAGCGTCGAAGACATTCCCTCCTACGAGCAGTACTTC
TRBD1 | TRBJ2-7 | . | TRBV3-1/TRBV3-2 | CASSHGQGRSYEQYF | TGTGCCAGCAGCCACGGACAGGGGCGCTCCTACGAGCAGTACTTC
. | TRBJ1-6 | once | TRBV12-3/TRBV12-4 | CASSPRTASPLHF | TGTGCCAGCAGCCCCAGGACAGCCTCACCCCTCCACTTT
. | TRBJ1-1 | once | TRBV7-8 | CASSANRVMNTEAFF | TGTGCCAGCAGCGCAAACAGGGTGATGAACACTGAAGCTTTCTTT
. | TRBJ1-1 | . | TRBV3-1/TRBV3-2 | CASSQDIGGYTEAFF | TGTGCCAGCAGCCAAGATATTGGGGGCTACACTGAAGCTTTCTTT
. | TRBJ2-1 | . | TRBV18 | CASSPPSRNYNEQFF | TGTGCCAGCTCACCACCGTCTAGGAACTACAATGAGCAGTTCTTC
TRBD1 | TRBJ1-3 | . | TRBV6-5 | CASSYSISGGINTIYF | TGTGCCAGCAGTTACTCGATATCAGGGGGTATAAACACCATATATTTT
. | TRBJ1-2 | . | TRBV5-1 | CASSLEDSPLNSYGYTF | TGCGCCAGCAGCTTGGAGGACAGCCCCTTGAACAGCTATGGCTACACCTTC
TRBD1 | TRBJ1-1 | . | TRBV24-1 | CATSDPITQGADTEAFF | TGTGCCACCAGTGATCCGATTACACAGGGGGCAGACACTGAAGCTTTCTTT
. | TRBJ2-6 | . | TRBV19 | CASSILEANVLTF | TGTGCCAGTAGTATTCTAGAGGCCAACGTCCTGACTTTC
. | TRBJ1-1 | . | TRBV9 | CASSPPGNMNTEAFF | TGTGCCAGCAGCCCCCCCGGGAACATGAACACTGAAGCTTTCTTT
. | TRBJ2-5 | . | TRBV11-2 | CASSNEGGGGQYF | TGTGCCAGCAGCAACGAGGGGGGCGGGGGCCAGTACTTC
. | TRBJ1-2 | once | TRBV14 | CASSQDGGDIYGYTF | TGTGCCAGCAGCCAAGATGGGGGGGACATCTATGGCTACACCTTC
. | TRBJ2-2 | . | TRBV3-1/TRBV3-2 | CASSPTRMDTGELFF | TGTGCCAGCAGCCCTACTAGAATGGACACCGGGGAGCTGTTTTTT
TRBD1 | TRBJ1-3 | . | TRBV7-2 | CASSLGGQGLSGNTIYF | TGTGCCAGCAGCTTAGGCGGACAGGGCCTCTCTGGAAACACCATATATTTT
TRBD1 | TRBJ2-7 | once | TRBV7-2 | CASSLFAGGMDEQYF | TGTGCCAGCAGCTTATTTGCAGGGGGCATGGACGAGCAGTACTTC
TRBD1 | TRBJ2-7 | once | TRBV6-2/TRBV6-3 | CASSPEGQSYEQYF | TGTGCCAGCAGTCCCGAGGGACAGTCCTACGAGCAGTACTTC
TRBD1 | TRBJ1-2 | . | TRBV27 | CASSLAGTGGNGYTF | TGTGCCAGCAGTTTAGCTGGGACAGGGGGCAATGGCTACACCTTC
. | TRBJ1-1 | . | TRBV6-5 | CASSYSGRGNTEAFF | TGTGCCAGCAGTTACTCGGGGCGGGGGAACACTGAAGCTTTCTTT
TRBD2 | TRBJ2-1 | . | TRBV18 | CASSPGIGLAGDSYNEQFF | TGTGCCAGCTCACCAGGGATCGGACTAGCGGGAGACAGCTACAATGAGCAGTTCTTC
TRBD2 | TRBJ2-1 | . | TRBV3-1/TRBV3-2 | CASAGLNEQFF | TGTGCTTCAGCGGGGTTAAATGAGCAGTTCTTC